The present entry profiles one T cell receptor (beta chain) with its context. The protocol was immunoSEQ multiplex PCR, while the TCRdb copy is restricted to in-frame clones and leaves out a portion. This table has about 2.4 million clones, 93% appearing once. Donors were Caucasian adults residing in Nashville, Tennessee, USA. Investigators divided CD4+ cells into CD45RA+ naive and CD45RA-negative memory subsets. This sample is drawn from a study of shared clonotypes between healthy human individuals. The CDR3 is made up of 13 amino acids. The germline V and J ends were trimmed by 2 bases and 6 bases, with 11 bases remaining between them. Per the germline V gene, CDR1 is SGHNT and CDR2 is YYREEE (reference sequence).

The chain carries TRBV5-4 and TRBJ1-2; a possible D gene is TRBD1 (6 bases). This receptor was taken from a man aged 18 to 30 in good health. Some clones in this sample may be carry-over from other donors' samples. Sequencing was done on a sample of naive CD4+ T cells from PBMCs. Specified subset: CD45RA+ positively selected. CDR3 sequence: CASSFWAGDGYTF. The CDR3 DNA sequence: TGTGCCAGCAGCTTCTGGGCAGGGGATGGCTACACCTTC. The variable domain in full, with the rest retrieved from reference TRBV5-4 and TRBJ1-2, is ETGVTQSPTHLIKTRGQQVTLRCSSQSGHNTVSWYQQALGQGPQFIFQYYREEENGRGNFPPRFSGLQFPNYSSELNVNALELDDSALYLCASSFWAGDGYTFGSGTRLTVV.